This is a list of T cell receptor beta chains from one sample in a study of T cell responses to AZD1222 COVID-19 vaccine. Produced via immunoSEQ multiplex PCR; TCRdb's table is partial and in-frame only. The sample includes more than 75,000 clones, roughly 86% of them seen just once. Sequenced material: peripheral blood, taken 28 days after the second AZD1222 dose. All receptors derive from an adult who received the AZD1222 COVID-19 vaccine. CDR3s include the opening cysteine and the closing phenylalanine or tryptophan. D genes are given only for firm matches. Clone size is stated in some rows and not others, as once, few, many or a class when expanded.

j_gene: TRBJ2-5
v_gene: TRBV6-6
len: 16
abundance: once
d_gene: NA
CDR3aa: CASSAGLRRVQETQYF
CDR3nt: TGTGCCAGCAGTGCGGGTCTCCGGAGGGTCCAAGAGACCCAGTACTTC

j_gene: TRBJ2-1
v_gene: TRBV27
len: 15
abundance: NA
d_gene: TRBD2
CDR3aa: CASEATSGSYNEQFF
CDR3nt: TGTGCCAGCGAAGCGACTAGCGGGAGTTACAATGAGCAGTTCTTC

j_gene: TRBJ2-1
v_gene: TRBV15
len: 17
abundance: NA
d_gene: NA
CDR3aa: CATSRAQGDSSLNEQFF
CDR3nt: TGTGCCACCAGCAGAGCCCAGGGAGATAGTAGCCTCAATGAGCAGTTCTTC

j_gene: TRBJ2-1
v_gene: TRBV6-5
len: 14
abundance: NA
d_gene: NA
CDR3aa: CASSFGRQYNEQFF
CDR3nt: TGTGCCAGCAGTTTTGGTCGGCAATACAATGAGCAGTTCTTC

j_gene: TRBJ1-6
v_gene: TRBV10-3
len: 14
abundance: NA
d_gene: NA
CDR3aa: CANRGRGDNSPLHF
CDR3nt: TGTGCCAATCGGGGCAGGGGCGATAATTCACCCCTCCACTTT

j_gene: TRBJ2-2
v_gene: TRBV28
len: 15
abundance: NA
d_gene: NA
CDR3aa: CASSRGGINTGELFF
CDR3nt: TGTGCCAGCAGTAGAGGAGGGATAAACACCGGGGAGCTGTTTTTT

j_gene: TRBJ2-2
v_gene: TRBV19
len: 14
abundance: once
d_gene: NA
CDR3aa: CASSTGPGAGELFF
CDR3nt: TGTGCCAGTAGTACTGGCCCCGGGGCCGGGGAGCTGTTTTTT

j_gene: TRBJ1-5
v_gene: TRBV12-3/TRBV12-4
len: 13
abundance: NA
d_gene: TRBD1
CDR3aa: CASSRDRGQPQHF
CDR3nt: TGTGCCAGCAGCCGGGACAGGGGTCAGCCCCAGCATTTT

j_gene: TRBJ2-7
v_gene: TRBV12-2
len: 17
abundance: NA
d_gene: NA
CDR3aa: CASRLARSRTSGYEQYF
CDR3nt: TGTGCAAGTCGCTTAGCGCGTAGTAGGACTAGCGGTTACGAGCAGTACTTC

j_gene: TRBJ1-5
v_gene: TRBV30
len: 13
abundance: NA
d_gene: NA
CDR3aa: CAWSAMDVSHHHF
CDR3nt: TGTGCCTGGAGTGCTATGGACGTGAGCCACCACCATTTT

j_gene: TRBJ2-2
v_gene: TRBV5-1
len: 16
abundance: NA
d_gene: NA
CDR3aa: CASSLDTGDPTGELFF
CDR3nt: TGCGCCAGCAGCTTGGACACGGGGGACCCCACCGGGGAGCTGTTTTTT

j_gene: TRBJ1-3
v_gene: TRBV19
len: 15
abundance: few
d_gene: TRBD1
CDR3aa: CASSGGQGSGNTIYF
CDR3nt: TGTGCCAGTAGTGGGGGACAGGGGTCTGGAAACACCATATATTTT

j_gene: TRBJ2-7
v_gene: TRBV11-3
len: 12
abundance: NA
d_gene: NA
CDR3aa: CASSLDGGEQYF
CDR3nt: TGTGCCAGCAGCTTAGACGGGGGCGAGCAGTACTTC

j_gene: TRBJ2-7
v_gene: TRBV5-4
len: 14
abundance: NA
d_gene: TRBD1
CDR3aa: CASSFGQGADEQYF
CDR3nt: TGTGCCAGCAGCTTCGGACAGGGGGCGGATGAGCAGTACTTC

j_gene: TRBJ1-2
v_gene: TRBV18
len: 14
abundance: NA
d_gene: NA
CDR3aa: CASSPPVGIGGYTF
CDR3nt: TGTGCCAGCTCACCACCGGTGGGGATTGGTGGCTACACCTTC

j_gene: TRBJ2-1
v_gene: TRBV15
len: 16
abundance: NA
d_gene: TRBD2
CDR3aa: CATSRESSGSSNEQFF
CDR3nt: TGTGCCACCAGCAGAGAATCCAGCGGGAGTAGCAATGAGCAGTTCTTC

j_gene: TRBJ2-7
v_gene: TRBV7-9
len: 12
abundance: NA
d_gene: NA
CDR3aa: CASSRGQYEQYF
CDR3nt: TGTGCCAGCAGCCGCGGACAGTACGAGCAGTACTTC

j_gene: TRBJ1-4
v_gene: TRBV19
len: 15
abundance: few
d_gene: TRBD1
CDR3aa: CASLRTGTGNEKLFF
CDR3nt: TGTGCCAGCTTAAGGACCGGGACAGGGAATGAAAAACTGTTTTTT

j_gene: TRBJ1-2
v_gene: TRBV6-2/TRBV6-3
len: 17
abundance: NA
d_gene: NA
CDR3aa: CASSYSRGRITNYGYTF
CDR3nt: TGTGCCAGCAGTTACTCCCGCGGGCGGATTACTAACTATGGCTACACCTTC

j_gene: TRBJ2-7
v_gene: TRBV7-9
len: 12
abundance: NA
d_gene: NA
CDR3aa: CASSLGIAELYF
CDR3nt: TGTGCCAGCAGCTTAGGGATAGCGGAACTATACTTC

j_gene: TRBJ1-1
v_gene: TRBV19
len: 15
abundance: NA
d_gene: NA
CDR3aa: CASSAVGGRGTEAFF
CDR3nt: TGTGCCAGTAGTGCTGTGGGGGGAAGGGGGACTGAAGCTTTCTTT

j_gene: TRBJ2-3
v_gene: TRBV7-2
len: 12
abundance: NA
d_gene: NA
CDR3aa: CASSLALLTQYF
CDR3nt: TGTGCCAGCAGCTTAGCTCTACTTACGCAGTATTTT

j_gene: TRBJ2-1
v_gene: TRBV7-8
len: 16
abundance: NA
d_gene: TRBD2
CDR3aa: CASSSGLAGIYNEQFF
CDR3nt: TGTGCCAGCAGCTCCGGACTAGCGGGAATCTACAATGAGCAGTTCTTC

j_gene: TRBJ1-1
v_gene: TRBV3-1/TRBV3-2
len: 12
abundance: NA
d_gene: NA
CDR3aa: CASSQLNTEAFF
CDR3nt: TGTGCCAGCAGCCAATTGAACACTGAAGCTTTCTTT

j_gene: TRBJ1-5
v_gene: TRBV18
len: 15
abundance: NA
d_gene: TRBD1
CDR3aa: CASSRDRKGPQPQHF
CDR3nt: TGTGCCAGCTCACGGGACAGGAAAGGACCTCAGCCCCAGCATTTT

j_gene: TRBJ1-2
v_gene: TRBV18
len: 16
abundance: NA
d_gene: TRBD1
CDR3aa: CASSPSGTGASYGYTF
CDR3nt: TGTGCCAGCTCACCCTCCGGGACAGGGGCCAGCTATGGCTACACCTTC

j_gene: TRBJ2-3
v_gene: TRBV5-6
len: 13
abundance: NA
d_gene: NA
CDR3aa: CASSLSGTDTQYF
CDR3nt: TGTGCCAGCAGCTTATCGGGTACAGATACGCAGTATTTT

j_gene: TRBJ1-3
v_gene: TRBV18
len: 15
abundance: NA
d_gene: NA
CDR3aa: CASSSGQLSGNTIYF
CDR3nt: TGTGCCAGCTCATCAGGACAGCTCTCTGGAAACACCATATATTTT

j_gene: TRBJ1-3
v_gene: TRBV9
len: 17
abundance: NA
d_gene: TRBD1
CDR3aa: CASSLLGQRLSGNTIYF
CDR3nt: TGTGCCAGCAGCCTCCTGGGACAGCGGCTCTCTGGAAACACCATATATTTT

j_gene: TRBJ2-7
v_gene: TRBV14
len: 13
abundance: NA
d_gene: NA
CDR3aa: CASSQLGLPEQYF
CDR3nt: TGTGCCAGCAGCCAGCTGGGCCTCCCGGAGCAGTACTTC

j_gene: TRBJ1-1
v_gene: TRBV25-1
len: 17
abundance: NA
d_gene: NA
CDR3aa: CASSERGGAYPNTEAFF
CDR3nt: TGTGCCAGCAGTGAACGGGGAGGGGCTTACCCTAACACTGAAGCTTTCTTT

j_gene: TRBJ2-7
v_gene: TRBV6-1
len: 14
abundance: once
d_gene: NA
CDR3aa: CASSESDGAYEQYF
CDR3nt: TGTGCCAGCAGTGAAAGCGACGGAGCCTACGAGCAGTACTTC

j_gene: TRBJ1-4
v_gene: TRBV5-1
len: 13
abundance: few
d_gene: NA
CDR3aa: CASSRGPNEKLFF
CDR3nt: TGCGCCAGCAGTCGGGGTCCGAATGAAAAACTGTTTTTT

j_gene: TRBJ1-2
v_gene: TRBV5-1
len: 12
abundance: NA
d_gene: NA
CDR3aa: CASSSDQTGYTF
CDR3nt: TGCGCCAGCAGCTCGGACCAAACTGGCTACACCTTC

j_gene: TRBJ2-5
v_gene: TRBV7-9
len: 14
abundance: NA
d_gene: NA
CDR3aa: CASSLVDRKEAQYF
CDR3nt: TGTGCCAGCAGCTTAGTAGACAGAAAAGAGGCCCAGTACTTC

j_gene: TRBJ2-3
v_gene: TRBV3-1/TRBV3-2
len: 16
abundance: NA
d_gene: TRBD2
CDR3aa: CASSQTGGRPTDTQYF
CDR3nt: TGTGCCAGCAGCCAAACGGGCGGGAGGCCCACAGATACGCAGTATTTT

j_gene: TRBJ2-3
v_gene: TRBV3-1/TRBV3-2
len: 15
abundance: NA
d_gene: TRBD2
CDR3aa: CASSLAGARTDTQYF
CDR3nt: TGTGCCAGCAGTCTCGCGGGAGCCCGCACAGATACGCAGTATTTT

j_gene: TRBJ2-3
v_gene: TRBV4-2
len: 17
abundance: NA
d_gene: TRBD2
CDR3aa: CASSQTHAGGGADTQYF
CDR3nt: TGTGCCAGCAGCCAAACCCACGCGGGAGGGGGGGCAGATACGCAGTATTTT

j_gene: TRBJ2-7
v_gene: TRBV6-1
len: 16
abundance: NA
d_gene: NA
CDR3aa: CASSEARNSLTYEQYF
CDR3nt: TGTGCCAGCAGTGAAGCAAGGAACAGTCTAACCTACGAGCAGTACTTC